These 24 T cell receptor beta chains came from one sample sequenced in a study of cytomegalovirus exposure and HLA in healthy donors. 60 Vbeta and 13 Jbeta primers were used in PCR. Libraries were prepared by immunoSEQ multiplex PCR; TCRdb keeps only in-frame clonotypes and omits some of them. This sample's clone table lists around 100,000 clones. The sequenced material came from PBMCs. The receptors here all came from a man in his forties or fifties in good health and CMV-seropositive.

The DNA of the CDR3 is TGTGCCAGCAGCCCAGATCTAGCAACTAGCTCCTACGAGCAGTACTTC. The encoded protein is CASSPDLATSSYEQYF. J is TRBJ2-5 and V is TRBV4-2; TRBD2 might be the D (5 bases). The closer fit of TRBJ2-7 to the DNA end suggests the J call may be wrong. Germline V gene lookup returns CDR1 LGHNA and CDR2 YNFKEQ. This CDR3 contains 16 residues.

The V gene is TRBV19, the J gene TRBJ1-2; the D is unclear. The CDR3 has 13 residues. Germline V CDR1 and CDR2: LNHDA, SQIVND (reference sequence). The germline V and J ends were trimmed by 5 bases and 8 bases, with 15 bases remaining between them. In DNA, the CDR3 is TGTGCCAGTAGTGTATGGCCAGTGCGGGGCTACACCTTC. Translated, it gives CASSVWPVRGYTF.

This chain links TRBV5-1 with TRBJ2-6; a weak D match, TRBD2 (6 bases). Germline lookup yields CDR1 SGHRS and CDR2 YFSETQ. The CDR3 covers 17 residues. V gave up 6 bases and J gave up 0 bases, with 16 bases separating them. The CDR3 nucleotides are TGCGCCAGCACCCCCTGGGACTTCGGCTCTGGGGCCAACGTCCTGACTTTC. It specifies CASTPWDFGSGANVLTF.

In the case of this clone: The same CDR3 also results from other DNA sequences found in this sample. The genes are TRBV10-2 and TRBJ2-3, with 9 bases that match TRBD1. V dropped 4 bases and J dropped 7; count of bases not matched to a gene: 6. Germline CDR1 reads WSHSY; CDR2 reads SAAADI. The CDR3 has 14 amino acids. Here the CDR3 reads CASSADRGWNTQYF. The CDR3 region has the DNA TGCGCCAGCAGTGCCGACAGGGGGTGGAATACGCAGTATTTT.

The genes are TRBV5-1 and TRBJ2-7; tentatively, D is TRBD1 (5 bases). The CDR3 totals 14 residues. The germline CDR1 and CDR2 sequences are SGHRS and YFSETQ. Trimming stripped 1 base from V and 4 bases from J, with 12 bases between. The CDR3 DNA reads TGCGCCAGCAGCTTGCGGACAAACCTTTACGAGCAGTACTTC. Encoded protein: CASSLRTNLYEQYF.

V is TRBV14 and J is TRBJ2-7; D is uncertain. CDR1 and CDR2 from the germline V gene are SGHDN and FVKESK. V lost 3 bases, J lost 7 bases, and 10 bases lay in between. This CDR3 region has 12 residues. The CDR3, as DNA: TGTGCCAGCAGCCAGACGGGTGGGGAGCAGTACTTC. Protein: CASSQTGGEQYF. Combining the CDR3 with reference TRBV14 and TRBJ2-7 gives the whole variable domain EAGVTQFPSHSVIEKGQTVTLRCDPISGHDNLYWYRRVMGKEIKFLLHFVKESKQDESGMPNNRFLAERTGGTYSTLKVQPAELEDSGVYFCASSQTGGEQYFGPGTRLTVT.

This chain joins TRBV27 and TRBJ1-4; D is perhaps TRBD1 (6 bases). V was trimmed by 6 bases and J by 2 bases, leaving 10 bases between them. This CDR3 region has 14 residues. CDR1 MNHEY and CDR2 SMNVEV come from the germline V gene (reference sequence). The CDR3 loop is CASSLTGTNEKLFF. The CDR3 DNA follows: TGTGCCAGCAGCCTGACAGGCACTAATGAAAAACTGTTTTTT.

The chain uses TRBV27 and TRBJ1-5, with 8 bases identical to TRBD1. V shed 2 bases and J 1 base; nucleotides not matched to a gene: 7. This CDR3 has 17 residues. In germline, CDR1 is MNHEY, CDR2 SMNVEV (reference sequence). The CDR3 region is CASSLRAGGGSNQPQHF. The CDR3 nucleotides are TGTGCCAGCAGTTTAAGGGCAGGGGGCGGGAGCAATCAGCCCCAGCATTTT.

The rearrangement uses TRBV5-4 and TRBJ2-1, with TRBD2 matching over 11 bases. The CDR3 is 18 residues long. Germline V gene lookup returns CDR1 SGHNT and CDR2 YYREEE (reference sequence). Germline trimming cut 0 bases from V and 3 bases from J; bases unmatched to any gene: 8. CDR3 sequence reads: CASSLDIPGLAVYNEQFF. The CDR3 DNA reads TGTGCCAGCAGCTTGGATATCCCGGGACTAGCGGTCTACAATGAGCAGTTCTTC.

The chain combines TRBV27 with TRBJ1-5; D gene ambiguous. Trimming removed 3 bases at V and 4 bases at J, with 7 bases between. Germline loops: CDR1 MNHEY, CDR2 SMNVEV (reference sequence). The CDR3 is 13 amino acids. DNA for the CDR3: TGTGCCAGCAGTTTGAGTGTTAATCAGCCCCAGCATTTT. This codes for CASSLSVNQPQHF.

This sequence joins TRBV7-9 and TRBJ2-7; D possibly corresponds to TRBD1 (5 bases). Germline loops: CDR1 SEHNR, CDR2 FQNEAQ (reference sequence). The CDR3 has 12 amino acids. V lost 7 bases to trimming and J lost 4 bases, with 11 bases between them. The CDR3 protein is CASTQGDYEQYF. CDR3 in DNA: TGTGCCAGCACCCAGGGCGATTACGAGCAGTACTTC.

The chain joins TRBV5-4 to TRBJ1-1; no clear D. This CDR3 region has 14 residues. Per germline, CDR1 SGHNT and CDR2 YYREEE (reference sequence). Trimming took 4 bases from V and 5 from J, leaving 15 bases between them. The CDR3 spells CASSPGRVPTEAFF. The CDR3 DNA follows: TGTGCCAGCAGCCCTGGGAGGGTTCCGACTGAAGCTTTCTTT.

This CDR3 reads CASRRGTGGGYEQYF. DNA for the CDR3: TGTGCCAGCAGAAGAGGGACAGGGGGCGGCTACGAGCAGTACTTC. This chain joins TRBV6-6 and TRBJ2-7; 12 nucleotides line up with TRBD1. Germline V gene sequence: CDR1 MNHNY, CDR2 SVGAGI (reference sequence). The CDR3 is 15 amino acids. The V and J ends lost 6 bases and 3 bases, in that order; junction bases with no gene match: 6.

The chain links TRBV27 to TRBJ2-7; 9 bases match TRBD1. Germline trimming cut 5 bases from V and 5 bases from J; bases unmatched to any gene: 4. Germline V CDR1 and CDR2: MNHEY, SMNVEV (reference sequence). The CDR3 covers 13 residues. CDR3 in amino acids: CASSEGQGNEQYF. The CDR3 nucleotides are TGTGCCAGCAGTGAGGGACAGGGAAACGAGCAGTACTTC.

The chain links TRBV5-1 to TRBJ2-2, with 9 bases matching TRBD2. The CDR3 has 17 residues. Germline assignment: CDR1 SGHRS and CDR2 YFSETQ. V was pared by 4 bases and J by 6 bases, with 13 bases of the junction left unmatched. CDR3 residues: CASSPVAGAGGAGELFF. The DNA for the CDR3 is TGCGCCAGCAGCCCTGTAGCGGGAGCCGGGGGCGCCGGGGAGCTGTTTTTT. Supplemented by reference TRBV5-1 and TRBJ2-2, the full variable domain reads KAGVTQTPRYLIKTRGQQVTLSCSPISGHRSVSWYQQTPGQGLQFLFEYFSETQRNKGNFPGRFSGRQFSNSRSEMNVSTLELGDSALYLCASSPVAGAGGAGELFFGEGSRLTVL.

The CDR3: CASKEREGWTYNEQFF. Written as DNA, the CDR3 is TGTGCCAGTAAGGAGCGGGAGGGTTGGACCTACAATGAGCAGTTCTTC. This chain joins TRBV19 and TRBJ2-1, with 10 bases that match TRBD2. CDR3 length equals 16 residues. Germline values: CDR1 LNHDA, CDR2 SQIVND (reference sequence). With V trimmed by 7 bases and J by 2 bases, 8 bases remained unmatched.

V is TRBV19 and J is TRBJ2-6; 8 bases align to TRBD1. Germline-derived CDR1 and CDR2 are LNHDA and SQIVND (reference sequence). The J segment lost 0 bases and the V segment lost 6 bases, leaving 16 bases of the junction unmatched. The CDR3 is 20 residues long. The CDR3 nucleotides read TGTGCCAGTAGACCGGACAGGGCTGGTAGCGGAAGCTCTGGGGCCAACGTCCTGACTTTC. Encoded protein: CASRPDRAGSGSSGANVLTF.

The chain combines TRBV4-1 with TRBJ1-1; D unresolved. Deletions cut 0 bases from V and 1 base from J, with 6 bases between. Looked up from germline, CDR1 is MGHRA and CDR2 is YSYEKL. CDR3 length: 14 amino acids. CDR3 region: CASSQDFRNTEAFF. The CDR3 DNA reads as TGCGCCAGCAGCCAAGATTTCAGGAACACTGAAGCTTTCTTT.

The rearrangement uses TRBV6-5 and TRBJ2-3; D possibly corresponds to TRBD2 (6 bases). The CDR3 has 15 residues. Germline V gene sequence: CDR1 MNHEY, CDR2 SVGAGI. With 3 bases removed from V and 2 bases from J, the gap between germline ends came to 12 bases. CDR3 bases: TGTGCCAGCAGTTATTCCGGGGGAGACACAGATACGCAGTATTTT. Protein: CASSYSGGDTDTQYF.

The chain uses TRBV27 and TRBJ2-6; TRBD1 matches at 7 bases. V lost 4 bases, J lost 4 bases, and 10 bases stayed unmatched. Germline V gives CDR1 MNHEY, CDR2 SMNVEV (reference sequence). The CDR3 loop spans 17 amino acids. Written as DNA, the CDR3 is TGTGCCAGCAGTTACGGGACAGTTGACGGAGGGGCCAACGTCCTGACTTTC. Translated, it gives CASSYGTVDGGANVLTF.

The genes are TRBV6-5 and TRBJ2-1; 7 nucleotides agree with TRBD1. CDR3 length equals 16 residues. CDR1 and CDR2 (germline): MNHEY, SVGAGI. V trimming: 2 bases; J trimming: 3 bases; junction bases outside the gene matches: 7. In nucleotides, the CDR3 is TGTGCCAGCAGTTACGGCGTAGGGGGCTTCTACAATGAGCAGTTCTTC. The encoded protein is CASSYGVGGFYNEQFF.

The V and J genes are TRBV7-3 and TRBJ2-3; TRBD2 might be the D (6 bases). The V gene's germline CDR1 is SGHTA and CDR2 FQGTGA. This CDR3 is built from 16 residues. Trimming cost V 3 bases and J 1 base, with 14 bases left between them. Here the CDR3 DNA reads TGTGCCAGCAGCTTTGGGACCCAGCGGGGCACAGATACGCAGTATTTT. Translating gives CASSFGTQRGTDTQYF.

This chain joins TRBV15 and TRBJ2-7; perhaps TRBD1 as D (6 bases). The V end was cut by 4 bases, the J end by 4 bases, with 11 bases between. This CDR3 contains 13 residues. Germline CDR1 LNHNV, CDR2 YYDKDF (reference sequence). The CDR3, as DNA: TGTGCCACCAGCACAGACAGGCATTACGAGCAGTACTTC. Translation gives CATSTDRHYEQYF.

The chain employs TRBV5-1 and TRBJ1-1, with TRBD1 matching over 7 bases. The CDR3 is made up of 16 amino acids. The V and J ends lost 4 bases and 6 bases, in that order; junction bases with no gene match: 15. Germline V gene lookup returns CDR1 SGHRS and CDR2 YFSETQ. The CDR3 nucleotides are TGCGCCAGCAGCCCATCGATACAGGGGATTAGCGCTGAAGCTTTCTTT. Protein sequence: CASSPSIQGISAEAFF.